Judged by abundance, the clone carrying this TCR beta chain is medium-sized. Its specificity is unknown. Germline V lookup: CDR1 SGHTA, CDR2 FQGNSA. V lost 3 bases to trimming and J lost 14 bases; unmatched junction nucleotides: 13. The CDR3 covers 14 residues. These data are taken from a study of vaccination and CD4 T cells after COVID-19. Described treatment: roughly nine-day PBMC culture with coronavirus spike peptide pools or control peptides (ViraFEST assay). An Oncomine TCR Beta short-read assay was used to sequence the DNA from cultured CD4+ T cells. TCRdb re-analysed the PCR reads in MiXCR, keeping a single row per CDR3 protein. There are 9,000 to 15,000 distinct CDR3 sequences in the sample; 44% occur only once, and 15% to 20% lies in the top ten.

The receptor's source is a human donor with COVID-19. The material sequenced was cultured CD4+ T cells from blood. The chain is built from TRBV7-2 and TRBJ2-3; TRBD2 matches at 8 bases. The DNA for the CDR3 is TGTGCCAGCAGCTTGCTCGGACTAGCCCCCGAGCGGTATTTT. Translated: CASSLLGLAPERYF.